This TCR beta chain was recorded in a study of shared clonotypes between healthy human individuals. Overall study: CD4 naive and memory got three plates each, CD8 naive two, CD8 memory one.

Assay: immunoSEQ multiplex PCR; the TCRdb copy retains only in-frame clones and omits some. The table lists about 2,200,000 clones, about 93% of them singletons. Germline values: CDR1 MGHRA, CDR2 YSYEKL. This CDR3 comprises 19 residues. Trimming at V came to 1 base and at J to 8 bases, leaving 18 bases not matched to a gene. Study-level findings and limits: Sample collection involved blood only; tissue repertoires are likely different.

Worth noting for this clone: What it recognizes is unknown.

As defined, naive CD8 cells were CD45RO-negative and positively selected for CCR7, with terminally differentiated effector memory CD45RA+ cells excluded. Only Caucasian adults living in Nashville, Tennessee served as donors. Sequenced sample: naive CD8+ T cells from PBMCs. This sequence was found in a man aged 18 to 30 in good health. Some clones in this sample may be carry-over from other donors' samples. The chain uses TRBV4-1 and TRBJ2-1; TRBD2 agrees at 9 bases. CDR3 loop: CASSQVRREGPRAGHEQFF. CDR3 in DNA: TGCGCCAGCAGCCAAGTCAGGCGGGAGGGCCCTCGCGCGGGCCATGAGCAGTTCTTC.